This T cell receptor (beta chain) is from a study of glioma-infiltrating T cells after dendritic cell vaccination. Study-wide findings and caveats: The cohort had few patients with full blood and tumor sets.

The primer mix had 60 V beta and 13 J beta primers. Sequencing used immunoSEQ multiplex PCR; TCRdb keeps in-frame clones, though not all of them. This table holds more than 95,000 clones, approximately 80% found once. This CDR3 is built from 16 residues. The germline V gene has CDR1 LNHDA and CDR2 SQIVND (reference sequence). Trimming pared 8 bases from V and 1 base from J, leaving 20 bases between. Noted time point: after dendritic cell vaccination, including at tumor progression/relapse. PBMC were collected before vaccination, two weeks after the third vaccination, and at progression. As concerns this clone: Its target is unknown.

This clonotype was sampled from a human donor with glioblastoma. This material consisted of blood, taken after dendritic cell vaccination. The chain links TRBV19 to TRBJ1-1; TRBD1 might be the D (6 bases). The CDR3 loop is CASCHLPGRGNTEAFF. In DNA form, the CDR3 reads TGTGCCAGTTGCCATCTTCCGGGCAGGGGGAACACTGAAGCTTTCTTT.